These T cell receptor beta chains were read from a single sample in a study of prognosis after radiotherapy for stage I lung cancer. TCRdb redid the calling of the multiplex PCR reads with MiXCR, one entry per CDR3 protein. The sample carries about 35,000 distinct CDR3 sequences, 30% to 35% recorded once. The material sequenced was PBMCs, taken before or after stereotactic body radiation therapy (not recorded which). These receptors came from a donor over 45 with non-small cell lung cancer. CDR3s include the opening cysteine and the closing phenylalanine or tryptophan. A D gene is named only where the DNA matches it firmly. Clone size is given for some rows only: seen once, a few or many times, or a class if the clone is expanded.

NA	TRBD1	TRBV6-1	TRBJ1-6	TGTGCCAGCAGTCTGATAGGACAGGGAGAGTCACCCCTCCACTTT	CASSLIGQGESPLHF
many	NA	TRBV2	TRBJ1-2	TGTGCCAGCAGCCCGACAGAGAAAGCTAACTATGGCTACACCTTC	CASSPTEKANYGYTF
NA	NA	TRBV7-2	TRBJ2-3	TGTGCCACCTTGGACAAGGCCCGAGGCACAGATACGCAGTATTTT	CATLDKARGTDTQYF
few	NA	TRBV6-1	TRBJ2-1	TGTGCCAGCAGGGGCTCCTACAATGAGCAGTTCTTC	CASRGSYNEQFF
NA	NA	TRBV18	TRBJ1-1	TGTGTCAGCTCACCACCGGGGCAGGTCCACACTGAAGCTTTCTTT	CVSSPPGQVHTEAFF
NA	NA	TRBV28	TRBJ1-2	TGTGCCAGCAGTTTCACGGGCGGCTACACCTTC	CASSFTGGYTF
many	NA	TRBV6-2/TRBV6-3	TRBJ1-5	TGTGCCAGCAGTTACACCCAGGGAGGGTCATATAGCAATCAGCCCCAGCATTTT	CASSYTQGGSYSNQPQHF
many	NA	TRBV9	TRBJ2-1	TGTGCCAGCAGCGTAGGAGGGGGGGTAGTGGGGAATGAGCAGTTCTTC	CASSVGGGVVGNEQFF
many	TRBD2	TRBV7-6	TRBJ2-1	TGTGCCAGCAGCTTAGCGGGGGGGGAGATTGAGCAGTTCTTC	CASSLAGGEIEQFF
many	NA	TRBV11-2	TRBJ1-6	TGTGCCAGCAGCTTCTTGGTGCATTCACCCCTCCACTTT	CASSFLVHSPLHF
many	NA	TRBV3-1	TRBJ2-5	TGTGCCAGCAGCCAGACTCCGGGACTCCAAGAGACCCAGTACTTC	CASSQTPGLQETQYF
many	NA	TRBV5-1	TRBJ1-1	TGCGCCAGCAGCTTGTCGGGGCCAATGAACACTGAAGCTTTCTTT	CASSLSGPMNTEAFF
many	TRBD1	TRBV20-1	TRBJ2-1	TGCAGTGCTAGAGCTAACACCCCTTCGACCGGGACAGGGATCTACAATGAGCAGTTCTTC	CSARANTPSTGTGIYNEQFF
many	NA	TRBV24-1	TRBJ2-2	TGTGCCACCAGTGATCCTACAAACACCGGGGAGCTGTTTTTT	CATSDPTNTGELFF
NA	NA	TRBV28	TRBJ1-1	TGTGCCAGCATTTTTCGGAAGTTCCCAGGGGACACTGAAGCTTTCTTT	CASIFRKFPGDTEAFF
many	TRBD1	TRBV10-3	TRBJ1-5	TGTGCCATCAGCAGGGGACAGGGGGCAGATCAGCCCCAGCATTTT	CAISRGQGADQPQHF
many	NA	TRBV6-1	TRBJ2-7	TGTGCCAGCAGTCCCGACGGGCGCTACGAGCAGTACTTC	CASSPDGRYEQYF
many	NA	TRBV9	TRBJ1-3	TGTGCCAGCAGCGCGAGACAGGCCTCTGGAAACACCATATATTTT	CASSARQASGNTIYF
many	TRBD2	TRBV3-1	TRBJ2-1	TGTGCCAGCAGCCTGAGCGGGGGGCTTGACAATGAGCAGTTCTTC	CASSLSGGLDNEQFF
NA	TRBD1	TRBV7-2	TRBJ1-1	TGTGCCAGCAGCTTACCCCGGGACAGGGTAGGAGCTTTCTTT	CASSLPRDRVGAFF
many	NA	TRBV7-8	TRBJ1-1	TGTGCCAGCAGCATAGGACCCTACACTGAAGCTTTCTTT	CASSIGPYTEAFF
many	TRBD2	TRBV9	TRBJ2-3	TGTGCCAGCAGCGTAGAAGGGAGGGGTTTTAGCACAGATACGCAGTATTTT	CASSVEGRGFSTDTQYF
many	NA	TRBV5-6	TRBJ1-5	TGTGCCAGCAGCTCCACCCTCAGGGGTGATCAGCCCCAGCATTTT	CASSSTLRGDQPQHF
many	NA	TRBV20-1	TRBJ1-5	TGCAGTGCTAGCGGACAGAATAGCAATCAGCCCCAGCATTTT	CSASGQNSNQPQHF
many	NA	TRBV20-1	TRBJ2-4	TGCAGTGCTAGAGAGGGGCAGGGGTGGTTGAACATTCAGTACTTC	CSAREGQGWLNIQYF
many	NA	TRBV4-3	TRBJ1-4	TGCGCCAGCAGCCAAGCTCGGGGCAGGGGCGTAGCAAAACTGTTTTTT	CASSQARGRGVAKLFF
many	NA	TRBV5-1	TRBJ2-5	TGCGCCAGCAGCGAGGGTGTCCAAGAGACCCAGTACTTC	CASSEGVQETQYF
many	NA	TRBV11-2	TRBJ1-6	TGTGCCAGCAGCCGGGACCCGGGAGGTTCACCCCTCCACTTT	CASSRDPGGSPLHF
many	NA	TRBV6-2/TRBV6-3	TRBJ2-2	TGTGCCAGCGGGGGGAAAGGTGTGGTCGCCGGGGAGCTGTTTTTT	CASGGKGVVAGELFF
once	NA	TRBV7-2	TRBJ1-2	TGTGCCAGCAGCTTAGGGAGGGGGAGCGGCTACACCTTC	CASSLGRGSGYTF
NA	TRBD1	TRBV6-5	TRBJ2-7	TGTGCCAGCAGTTACTCGGGACAGGGTCGAGAGCAGTACTTC	CASSYSGQGREQYF
many	TRBD2	TRBV15	TRBJ2-1	TGTGCCACCTCGGGGGGCTCCTACAATGAGCAGTTCTTC	CATSGGSYNEQFF
NA	NA	TRBV24-1	TRBJ2-1	TGTGCCACCAGTGACCCGAACATGGGGCTAATCAATGAGCAGTTCTTC	CATSDPNMGLINEQFF
once	NA	TRBV25-1	TRBJ2-1	TGCGCCAGCAGTGAACTGGAAGTGAGGGACAATGAGCAGTTCTTC	CASSELEVRDNEQFF
NA	NA	TRBV12-3/TRBV12-4	TRBJ1-6	TGTGCCAGCAGTCCCGGTAGAAATAATTCACTCCTCCACTTT	CASSPGRNNSLLHF
many	NA	TRBV10-2	TRBJ2-3	TGCGCCAGCAGTGAGCAGGGGTCAGATACGCAGTATTTT	CASSEQGSDTQYF
NA	TRBD2	TRBV20-1	TRBJ2-1	TGCAGTGCTATAGGGACTAGCGGTGGAATTGAACAGTTCTTC	CSAIGTSGGIEQFF
NA	NA	TRBV12-3/TRBV12-4	TRBJ2-2	TGTGCCAGCAGTTTATCGGGGTGGTCCGGGGAGCTGTTTTTT	CASSLSGWSGELFF
few	TRBD1	TRBV3-1	TRBJ1-1	TGTGCCAGCAGCCTTGGACAGGGAGGCACTGAAGCTTTCTTT	CASSLGQGGTEAFF
many	NA	TRBV24-1	TRBJ2-7	TGTGCCACCAGCCCTGGACAGTCGTTCAACGAGCAGTACTTC	CATSPGQSFNEQYF
NA	NA	TRBV5-1	TRBJ2-7	TGCGCCAGCAGCTTGGAGGCGGCCCCGCGGTACGGGCAGTACTTC	CASSLEAAPRYGQYF
many	TRBD1	TRBV28	TRBJ1-2	TGTGCCAGCAGGATGGGACAGAACTATGGCTACACCTTC	CASRMGQNYGYTF
many	NA	TRBV20-1	TRBJ2-1	TGCAGTGTCCCCCGGATTTCCTACAATGAGCAGTTCTTC	CSVPRISYNEQFF
many	TRBD2	TRBV4-1	TRBJ2-2	TGCGCCAGCAGCACGGGACTAGCAGACACCGGGGAGCTGTTTTTT	CASSTGLADTGELFF
many	NA	TRBV20-1	TRBJ1-5	TGCAGTGCCTCTCTCCCTCCTGGCAATCAGCCCCAGCATTTT	CSASLPPGNQPQHF
many	NA	TRBV7-3	TRBJ1-1	TGTGCCAGCAGCTTAGGGGGACACATGAACACTGAAGCTTTCTTT	CASSLGGHMNTEAFF
NA	NA	TRBV3-1	TRBJ2-1	TGTGCCAGCAGCCACTGGACAGAAGTCAATGAGCAGTTCTTC	CASSHWTEVNEQFF
many	NA	TRBV14	TRBJ2-7	TGTGCCAGCAGCCTAGGACGGGACGAGCAGTACTTC	CASSLGRDEQYF
NA	TRBD2	TRBV11-2	TRBJ2-1	TGTGCCAGCAGCCAGAGACTAGCGGGAATTAATGAGCAGTTCTTC	CASSQRLAGINEQFF
NA	NA	TRBV2	TRBJ2-7	TGTGCCAGCACCCGGGATGGGGGCTCCTACGAGCAGTACTTC	CASTRDGGSYEQYF
many	TRBD2	TRBV7-3	TRBJ2-1	TGTGCCAGCAGGCCCACTACTACTAGCGGGGGGGCCAAAGAGCAGTTCTTC	CASRPTTTSGGAKEQFF
many	TRBD1	TRBV6-2/TRBV6-3	TRBJ1-6	TGTGCCAGCAGTTACGGGACAGGGATTGGTTCACCCCTCCACTTT	CASSYGTGIGSPLHF
many	NA	TRBV9	TRBJ1-2	TGTGCCAGCAGCGTAGAGGGGTTCAACTATGGCTACACCTTC	CASSVEGFNYGYTF
many	TRBD1	TRBV3-1	TRBJ1-1	TGTGCCAGCAGCCAGCCCAACAGGGGGACCGAAGCTTTCTTT	CASSQPNRGTEAFF
many	NA	TRBV5-6	TRBJ1-2	TGTGCCAGCAGCTCCGCGGGGGGCGGCTACACCTTC	CASSSAGGGYTF
many	NA	TRBV7-2	TRBJ2-7	TGTGCCAGCAGCTTTCAACAGACCTACGAGCAGTACTTC	CASSFQQTYEQYF